Included here is one T cell receptor beta chain sequence, with context. Its target antigen remains unknown. No much larger clonotype is one base removed from it; base qualities were not supplied. In the paper's terms, the time point label means: pre-sensitization, week 0. Read against the paper, the sample's treatment or condition label means: therapeutic diphenylcyclopropenone sensitization with weekly scalp DPC. Blood at each patch-test visit was drawn before the patch test was applied. Patients were eligible if aged 18 to 70, diagnosed with alopecia and judged suitable for DPC therapy, and pregnant patients were excluded. Total RNA was isolated from unfractionated whole blood collected in Tempus Blood RNA tubes. The source of the sample is a study of human T cells and chemical hapten exposure (dated by TCRdb to the early 2020s). Some background on the complete study: For sensitization, 2% DPC in acetone was applied to a 2 cm by 2 cm area of upper inner arm skin. Patients additionally received weekly therapeutic DPC doses to the scalp throughout the roughly 25-week study period. Patch testing on the upper back used Finn chambers containing 0.01% DPC, with scoring done after 6 days according to International Contact Dermatitis Research Group standards. The patient cohort, mostly female, included alopecia areata with under or over 50% scalp involvement, alopecia totalis and alopecia universalis. Libraries were pooled for sequencing, and per-sample TCR yields varied mainly because of small differences in library volumes within the pool. The study tracked peripheral blood TCR repertoire changes in vivo during primary and secondary sensitization to the hapten diphenylcyclopropenone (DPC) in alopecia patients. Blood samples were taken from patients before sensitization (week 0) and at 2, 6 and about 24 weeks after DPC sensitization. Blood for TCR sequencing was provided by twenty-nine alopecia patients at one to four time points (pre-sensitization, 2, 6 and 24 weeks). The paper's findings and limits, for the study overall: Repeated subsampling changed both the strength of the expansion versus patch-test correlation and the threshold at which the correlation became significant. Alopecia, a presumed autoimmune disease, was present in all patients, so the immune response of the patients might differ from that of healthy individuals. The number of PT1 expanded TCRs positively correlated with patch test score, significant at thresholds 8, 16 and 32 but not 4. DPC sensitization did not change how many TCRs were above 1 in 1000 frequency, and no evidence was found of alterations in global repertoire structure. Compared with pre-sensitization or healthy control sets, expanded TCRs formed significantly more large CDR3 similarity clusters, which is consistent with antigen-driven responses.

The method behind the library was RACE. TCRdb lists the instrument as NextSeq 500. Library preparation attached unique molecular identifiers to individual cDNA molecules for quantitative, reproducible TCR counting. For every blood RNA sample, sequencing covered both the TCR alpha and TCR beta chains. Processing in the source paper ran as follows. Samples had a median of roughly 91,000 TCRs, with a range from about 20,000 to 690,600. V, J and CDR3 annotation of the TCR reads was performed with the Decombinator software suite. To make PS versus PT1 abundance plots, every sample was subsampled to the same number of TCRs (28,000). TCRs were defined as expanded if absent before sensitization and observed at least eight times at the 2-week time point. TCRdb reran the public reads through fastp at Q25 and MiXCR, keeping productive beta chains. Every distinct CDR3 protein forms one entry, paired with its most common genes and DNA. What appears here as the V and J calls and clone size reflects TCRdb's work, not the paper's. In this sample the table shows under 400,000 distinct CDR3 sequences, approximately 5% of which occur a single time. Jointly, the top ten make up approximately 2.8% of the sample.

The CDR3 measures 16 amino acids from cysteine to phenylalanine. Left in the record is the CDR3 DNA by itself, 48 bases read in frame from the first base. CDR1 and CDR2, per the germline V gene, are LGHNA and YSLEER. Germline trimming: 1 base from V, 2 bases from J; junction bases outside gene matches: 5. The starting material was whole blood, obtained in connection with sensitization to the hapten diphenylcyclopropenone (DPC). This sequence was found in a woman in her 50s with alopecia areata. Some clones in this sample may be carry-over from other donors' samples. The chain uses TRBV4-3 and TRBJ2-1; 7 junctional bases match TRBD2. CDR3 protein: CASSQAAGRAYNEQFF. DNA sequence: TGCGCCAGCAGCCAAGCAGCGGGGCGCGCCTACAATGAGCAGTTCTTC.